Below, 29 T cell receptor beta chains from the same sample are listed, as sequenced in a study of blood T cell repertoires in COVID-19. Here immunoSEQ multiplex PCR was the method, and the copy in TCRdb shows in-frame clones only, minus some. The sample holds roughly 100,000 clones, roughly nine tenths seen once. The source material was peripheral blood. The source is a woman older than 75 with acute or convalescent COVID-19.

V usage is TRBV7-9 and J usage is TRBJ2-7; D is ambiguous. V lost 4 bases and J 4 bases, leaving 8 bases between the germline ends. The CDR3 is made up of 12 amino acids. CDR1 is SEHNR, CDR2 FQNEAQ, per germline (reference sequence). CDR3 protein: CASSYSVYEQYF. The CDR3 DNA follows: TGTGCCAGCAGCTATAGTGTTTACGAGCAGTACTTC.

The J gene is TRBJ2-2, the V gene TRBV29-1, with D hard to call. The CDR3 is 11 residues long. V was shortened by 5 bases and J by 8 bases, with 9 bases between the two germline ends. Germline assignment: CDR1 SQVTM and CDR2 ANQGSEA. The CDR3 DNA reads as TGCAGCGTTTATTATACAGGGGAGCTGTTTTTT. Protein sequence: CSVYYTGELFF.

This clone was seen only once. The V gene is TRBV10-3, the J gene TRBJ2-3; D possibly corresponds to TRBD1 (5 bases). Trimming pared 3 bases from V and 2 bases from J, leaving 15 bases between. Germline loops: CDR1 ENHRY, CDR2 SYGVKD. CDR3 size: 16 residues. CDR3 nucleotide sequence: TGTGCCATCAGTGAAGTTTGGGGCACAGACACAGATACGCAGTATTTT. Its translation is CAISEVWGTDTDTQYF.

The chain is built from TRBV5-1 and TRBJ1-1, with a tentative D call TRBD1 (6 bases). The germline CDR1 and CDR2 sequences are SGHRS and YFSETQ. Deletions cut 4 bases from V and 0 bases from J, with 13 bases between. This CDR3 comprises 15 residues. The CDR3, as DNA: TGCGCCAGCAGCCCCTGGACAGAAATGAACACTGAAGCTTTCTTT. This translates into CASSPWTEMNTEAFF.

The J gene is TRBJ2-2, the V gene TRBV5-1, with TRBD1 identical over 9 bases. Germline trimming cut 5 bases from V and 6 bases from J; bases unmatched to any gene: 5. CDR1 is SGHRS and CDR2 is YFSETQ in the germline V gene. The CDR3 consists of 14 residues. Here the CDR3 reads CASRQGALPGELFF. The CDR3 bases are TGCGCCAGCAGACAGGGGGCGCTCCCCGGGGAGCTGTTTTTT. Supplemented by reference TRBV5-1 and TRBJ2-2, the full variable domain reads KAGVTQTPRYLIKTRGQQVTLSCSPISGHRSVSWYQQTPGQGLQFLFEYFSETQRNKGNFPGRFSGRQFSNSRSEMNVSTLELGDSALYLCASRQGALPGELFFGEGSRLTVL.

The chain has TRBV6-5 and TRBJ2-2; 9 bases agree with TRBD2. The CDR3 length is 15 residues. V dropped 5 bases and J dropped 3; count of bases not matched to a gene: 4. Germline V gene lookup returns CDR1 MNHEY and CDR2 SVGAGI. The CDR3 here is CASSTVAGDTGELFF. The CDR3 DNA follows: TGTGCCAGCAGTACCGTAGCGGGGGACACCGGGGAGCTGTTTTTT.

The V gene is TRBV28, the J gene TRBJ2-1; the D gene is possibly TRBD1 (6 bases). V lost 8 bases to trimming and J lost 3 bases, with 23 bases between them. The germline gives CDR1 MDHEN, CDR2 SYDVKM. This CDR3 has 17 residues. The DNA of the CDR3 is TGTGCCAGCTCAATAGCGTCGACAGGTAGTTTCTACAATGAGCAGTTCTTC. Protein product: CASSIASTGSFYNEQFF.

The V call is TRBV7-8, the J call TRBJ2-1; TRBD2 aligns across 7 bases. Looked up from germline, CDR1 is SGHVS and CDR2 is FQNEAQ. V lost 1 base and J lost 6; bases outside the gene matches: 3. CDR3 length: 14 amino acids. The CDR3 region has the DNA TGTGCCAGCAGCTTAGGCGGGGGTCCCAATGAGCAGTTCTTC. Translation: CASSLGGGPNEQFF.

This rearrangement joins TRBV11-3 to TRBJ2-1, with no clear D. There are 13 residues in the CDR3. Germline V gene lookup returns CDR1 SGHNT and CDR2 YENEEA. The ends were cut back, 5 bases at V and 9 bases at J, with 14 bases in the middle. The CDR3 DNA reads TGTGCCAGCAGCCCTGACGGGTTAGGTGAGCAGTTCTTC. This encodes CASSPDGLGEQFF.

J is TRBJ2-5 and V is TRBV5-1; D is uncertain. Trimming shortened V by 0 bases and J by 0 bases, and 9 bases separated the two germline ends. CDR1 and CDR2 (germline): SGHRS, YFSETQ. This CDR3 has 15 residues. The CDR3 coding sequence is TGCGCCAGCAGCTTGGCCGCACAGTACCAAGAGACCCAGTACTTC. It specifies CASSLAAQYQETQYF.

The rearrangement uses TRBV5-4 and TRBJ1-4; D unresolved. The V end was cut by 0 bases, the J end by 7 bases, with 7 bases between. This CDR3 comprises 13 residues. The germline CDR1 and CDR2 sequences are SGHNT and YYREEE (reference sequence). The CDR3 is CASSLAPGEKLFF. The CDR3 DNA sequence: TGTGCCAGCAGCTTGGCCCCGGGTGAAAAACTGTTTTTT. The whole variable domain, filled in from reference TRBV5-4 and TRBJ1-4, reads ETGVTQSPTHLIKTRGQQVTLRCSSQSGHNTVSWYQQALGQGPQFIFQYYREEENGRGNFPPRFSGLQFPNYSSELNVNALELDDSALYLCASSLAPGEKLFFGSGTQLSVL.

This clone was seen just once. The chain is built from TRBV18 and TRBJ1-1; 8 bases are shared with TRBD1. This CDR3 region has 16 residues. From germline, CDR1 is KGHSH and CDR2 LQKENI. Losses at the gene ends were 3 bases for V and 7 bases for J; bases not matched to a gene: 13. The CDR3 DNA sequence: TGTGCCAGCTCACCCGGACAGGGACCCACACAAGGTGAAGCTTTCTTT. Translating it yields CASSPGQGPTQGEAFF.

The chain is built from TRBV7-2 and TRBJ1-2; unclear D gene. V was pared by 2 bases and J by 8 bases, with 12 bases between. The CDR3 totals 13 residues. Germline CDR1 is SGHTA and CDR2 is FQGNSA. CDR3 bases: TGTGCCAGCAGCTTAAATGCCGGGGAAGGCTACACCTTC. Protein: CASSLNAGEGYTF.

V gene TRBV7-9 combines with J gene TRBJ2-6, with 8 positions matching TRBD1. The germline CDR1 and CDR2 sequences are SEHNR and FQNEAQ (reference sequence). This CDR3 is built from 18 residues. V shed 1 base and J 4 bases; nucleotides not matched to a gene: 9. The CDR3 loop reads CASSLVTGERFGANVLTF. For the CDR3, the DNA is TGTGCCAGCAGCTTAGTGACAGGGGAACGCTTCGGGGCCAACGTCCTGACTTTC.

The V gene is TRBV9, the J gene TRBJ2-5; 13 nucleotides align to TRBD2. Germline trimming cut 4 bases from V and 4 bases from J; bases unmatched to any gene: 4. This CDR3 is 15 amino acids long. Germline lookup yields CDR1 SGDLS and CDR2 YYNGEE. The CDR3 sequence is CASSPWTSGGETQYF. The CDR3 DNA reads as TGTGCCAGCAGCCCGTGGACTAGCGGGGGAGAGACCCAGTACTTC.

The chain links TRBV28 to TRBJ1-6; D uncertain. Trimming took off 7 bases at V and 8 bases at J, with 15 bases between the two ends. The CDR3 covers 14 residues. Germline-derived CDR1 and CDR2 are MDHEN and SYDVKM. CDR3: CASTFPQADSPLHF. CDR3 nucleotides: TGTGCCAGCACCTTCCCGCAGGCCGATTCACCCCTCCACTTT.

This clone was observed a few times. CDR3 protein: CAISGGSSGNTIYF. CDR3 DNA: TGTGCCATCAGTGGGGGCAGCTCTGGAAACACCATATATTTT. The chain is built from TRBV10-3 and TRBJ1-3, with a tentative D call TRBD1 (5 bases). Trimming left V 4 bases short and J 0 bases short, with 7 bases between. Germline V CDR1 and CDR2: ENHRY, SYGVKD. The CDR3 sequence is 14 residues long.

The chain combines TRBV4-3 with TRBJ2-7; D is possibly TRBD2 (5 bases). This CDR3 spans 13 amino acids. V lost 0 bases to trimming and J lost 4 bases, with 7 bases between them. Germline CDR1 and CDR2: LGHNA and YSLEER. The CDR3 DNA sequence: TGCGCCAGCAGCCAAGATCGGGGTTACGAGCAGTACTTC. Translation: CASSQDRGYEQYF.

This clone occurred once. The CDR3 sequence is CASSPKTSGGTYSYNEQFF. Written as DNA, the CDR3 is TGTGCCAGCAGCCCGAAGACTAGCGGGGGCACCTATTCCTACAATGAGCAGTTCTTC. The V and J genes are TRBV7-2 and TRBJ2-1; 12 bases agree with TRBD2. Unmatched junction bases numbered 12, after V lost 5 bases and J lost 1 base. Per the germline V gene, CDR1 is SGHTA and CDR2 is FQGNSA. The CDR3 consists of 19 residues. The variable domain in full, completed from reference TRBV7-2 and TRBJ2-1, reads GAGVSQSPSNKVTEKGKDVELRCDPISGHTALYWYRQSLGQGLEFLIYFQGNSAPDKSGLPSDRFSAERTGGSVSTLTIQRTQQEDSAVYLCASSPKTSGGTYSYNEQFFGPGTRLTVL.

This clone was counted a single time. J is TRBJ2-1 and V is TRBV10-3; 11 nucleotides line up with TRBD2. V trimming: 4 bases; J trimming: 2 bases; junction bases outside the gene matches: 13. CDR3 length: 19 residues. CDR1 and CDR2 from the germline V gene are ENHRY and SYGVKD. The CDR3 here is CAISGTSGLAGQTYNEQFF. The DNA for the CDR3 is TGTGCCATCAGTGGCACCTCTGGACTAGCGGGCCAAACCTACAATGAGCAGTTCTTC.

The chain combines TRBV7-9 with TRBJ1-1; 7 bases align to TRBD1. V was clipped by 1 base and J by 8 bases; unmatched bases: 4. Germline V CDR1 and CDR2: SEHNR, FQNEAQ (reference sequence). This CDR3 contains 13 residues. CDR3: CASSLEGGYEAFF. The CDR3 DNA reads TGTGCCAGCAGCTTAGAAGGGGGCTACGAAGCTTTCTTT.

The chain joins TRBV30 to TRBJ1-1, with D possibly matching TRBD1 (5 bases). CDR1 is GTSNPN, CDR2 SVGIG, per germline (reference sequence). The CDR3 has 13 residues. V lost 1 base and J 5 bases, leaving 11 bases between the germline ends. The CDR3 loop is CAWSAQGGTEAFF. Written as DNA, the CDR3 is TGTGCCTGGAGTGCCCAGGGAGGTACTGAAGCTTTCTTT.

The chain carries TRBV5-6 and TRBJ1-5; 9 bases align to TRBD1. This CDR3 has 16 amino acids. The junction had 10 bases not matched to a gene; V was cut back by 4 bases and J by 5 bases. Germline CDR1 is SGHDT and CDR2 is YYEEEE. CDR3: CASSHLRTGGDQPQHF. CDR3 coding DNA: TGTGCCAGCAGCCACCTACGAACAGGGGGCGATCAGCCCCAGCATTTT.

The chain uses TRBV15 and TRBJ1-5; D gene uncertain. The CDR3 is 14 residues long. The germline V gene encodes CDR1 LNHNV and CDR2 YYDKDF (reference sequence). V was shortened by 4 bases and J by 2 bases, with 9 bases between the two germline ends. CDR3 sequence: CATSISIGNQPQHF. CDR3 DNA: TGTGCCACCAGCATCAGTATCGGCAATCAGCCCCAGCATTTT. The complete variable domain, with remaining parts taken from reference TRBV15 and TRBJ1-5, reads DAMVIQNPRYQVTQFGKPVTLSCSQTLNHNVMYWYQQKSSQAPKLLFHYYDKDFNNEADTPDNFQSRRPNTSFCFLDIRSPGLGDTAMYLCATSISIGNQPQHFGDGTRLSIL.

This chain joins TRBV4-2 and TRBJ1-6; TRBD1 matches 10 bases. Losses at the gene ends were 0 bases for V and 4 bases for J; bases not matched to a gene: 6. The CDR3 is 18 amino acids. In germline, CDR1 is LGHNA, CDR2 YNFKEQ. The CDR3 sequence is CASSQDRDRGLYNSPLHF. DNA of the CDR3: TGTGCCAGCAGCCAAGATAGGGACAGGGGACTTTATAATTCACCCCTCCACTTT.

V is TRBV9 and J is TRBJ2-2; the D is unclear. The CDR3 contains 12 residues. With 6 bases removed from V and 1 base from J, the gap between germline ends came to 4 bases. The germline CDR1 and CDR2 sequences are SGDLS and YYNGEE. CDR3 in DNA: TGTGCCAGCACCCAGAACACCGGGGAGCTGTTTTTT. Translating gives CASTQNTGELFF.

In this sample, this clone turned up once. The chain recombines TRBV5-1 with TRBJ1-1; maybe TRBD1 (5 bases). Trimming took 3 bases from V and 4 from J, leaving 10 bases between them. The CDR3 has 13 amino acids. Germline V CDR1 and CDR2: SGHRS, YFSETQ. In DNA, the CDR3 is TGCGCCAGCAGCTCCCGGGGGGGCACTGAAGCTTTCTTT. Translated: CASSSRGGTEAFF.

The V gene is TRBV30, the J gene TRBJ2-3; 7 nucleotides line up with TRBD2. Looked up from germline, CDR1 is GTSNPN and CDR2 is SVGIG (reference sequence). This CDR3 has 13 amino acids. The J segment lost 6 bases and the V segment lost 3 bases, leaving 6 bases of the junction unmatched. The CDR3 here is CAWRTGGWDTQYF. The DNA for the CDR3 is TGTGCCTGGAGAACGGGGGGATGGGATACGCAGTATTTT.

This CDR3 is CASTLSVAGGRNEQFF. DNA of the CDR3: TGTGCCAGCACCCTCAGTGTGGCGGGGGGGAGGAATGAGCAGTTCTTC. The rearrangement uses TRBV2 and TRBJ2-1; 9 bases fit TRBD2. From germline, CDR1 is SNHLY and CDR2 FYNNEI. CDR3 length: 16 amino acids. J gave up 7 bases and V 7 bases, and 14 bases lay outside the gene matches.